This T cell receptor beta chain was obtained from a study of cytomegalovirus exposure and HLA in healthy donors. Trimming removed 3 bases from V and 6 bases from J; junction bases left unmatched: 4. Germline CDR1 reads KGHSH; CDR2 reads LQKENI. The CDR3 runs 15 residues. This clone was seen a few times. What it binds is not known. Primers for the PCR totalled 60 Vbeta and 13 Jbeta. TCRdb keeps only in-frame clones here, not all; method: immunoSEQ multiplex PCR. The table shows 92,000 or so clones, with over 55% occurring only once. Findings and caveats of the study: Most subjects had HLA-A and HLA-B alleles reportedly predicted accurately by TCR beta sequences.

This chain connects TRBV18 to TRBJ1-5; 11 bases are shared with TRBD1. The receptor comes from a woman aged 45-59 years in good health and CMV-seropositive. Sequencing used PBMCs. The DNA of the CDR3 is TGTGCCAGCTCACCTTCGGGACAGGGGGGTCAGCCCCAGCATTTT. Its protein is CASSPSGQGGQPQHF. Full variable domain (outside the CDR3, taken from reference TRBV18 and TRBJ1-5): NAGVMQNPRHLVRRRGQEARLRCSPMKGHSHVYWYRQLPEEGLKFMVYLQKENIIDESGMPKERFSAEFPKEGPSILRIQQVVRGDSAAYFCASSPSGQGGQPQHFGDGTRLSIL.